This TCR beta chain was documented in a study of cytomegalovirus exposure and HLA in healthy donors. Findings and limits, study-wide: There were 150 to 200 TCR beta chains listed as cytomegalovirus-associated.

Primers: 60 Vbeta forward and 13 Jbeta reverse. The repertoire was sequenced with immunoSEQ multiplex PCR; TCRdb's copy has only in-frame clones and lacks some. The sample yields about 200,000 clones, 70% to 85% seen once. A word on this clone: The target antigen is unknown.

CDR1 and CDR2 (germline): WSHSY, SAAADI. The V and J ends lost 4 bases and 0 bases, in that order; junction bases with no gene match: 0. The CDR3 is made up of 14 amino acids. The chain links TRBV10-2 to TRBJ1-5; 7 bases map to TRBD1. Sequenced sample: PBMCs. The source of this sequence is a girl aged 2 to 10 in good health and CMV-seronegative. CDR3 DNA: TGCGCCAGCAGTGGGGACAGTAGCAATCAGCCCCAGCATTTT. Its translation: CASSGDSSNQPQHF.